Listed below are T cell receptor beta chains from one sample, sequenced in a study of blood T cell repertoires in COVID-19. Sequencing used immunoSEQ multiplex PCR; TCRdb keeps in-frame clones, though not all of them. The sample has some 190,000 clones, approximately 80% seen once. Sequenced material: PBMCs or T cells enriched from blood (not recorded which). Source of these receptors: a man between 60 and 75 years old who had been exposed to COVID-19. The CDR3 runs from the conserved cysteine through the conserved F or W. D genes are given only for firm matches. Clone sizes are given selectively: once, few, many, or a class where the clone is expanded.

CDR3aa: CASSLESGYYNEQFF
CDR3nt: TGTGCCAGCAGCTTAGAAAGCGGATACTACAATGAGCAGTTCTTC
j_gene: TRBJ2-1
d_gene: NA
v_gene: TRBV11-2
abundance: NA

CDR3aa: CASSLRTGLNTEAFF
CDR3nt: TGTGCCAGCAGCCTAAGGACAGGTTTGAACACTGAAGCTTTCTTT
j_gene: TRBJ1-1
d_gene: TRBD1
v_gene: TRBV14
abundance: NA

CDR3aa: CASSIRGYNEQFF
CDR3nt: TGCGCCAGCAGCATCAGGGGCTACAATGAGCAGTTCTTC
j_gene: TRBJ2-1
d_gene: NA
v_gene: TRBV4-1
abundance: NA

CDR3aa: CASSPRQGHYEQYF
CDR3nt: TGTGCCAGCAGCCCGAGACAGGGACACTACGAGCAGTACTTC
j_gene: TRBJ2-7
d_gene: TRBD1
v_gene: TRBV7-9
abundance: NA

CDR3aa: CASSTDRGHTEAFF
CDR3nt: TGCGCCAGCAGCACTGACAGGGGGCACACTGAAGCTTTCTTT
j_gene: TRBJ1-1
d_gene: TRBD1
v_gene: TRBV5-1
abundance: NA

CDR3aa: CASSRTGGAGHEQYF
CDR3nt: TGTGCCAGCAGCCGGACAGGGGGCGCGGGCCACGAGCAGTACTTC
j_gene: TRBJ2-7
d_gene: TRBD1
v_gene: TRBV6-5
abundance: NA

CDR3aa: CASPPGLPSGNTIYF
CDR3nt: TGTGCCAGCCCCCCAGGACTACCCTCTGGAAACACCATATATTTT
j_gene: TRBJ1-3
d_gene: NA
v_gene: TRBV6-8
abundance: NA

CDR3aa: CASSIGETNEKLFF
CDR3nt: TGTGCCAGCTCCATCGGGGAAACTAATGAAAAACTGTTTTTT
j_gene: TRBJ1-4
d_gene: NA
v_gene: TRBV3-1/TRBV3-2
abundance: NA

CDR3aa: CASSPGGSSYNEQFF
CDR3nt: TGTGCCAGCAGCCCGGGGGGGAGCTCCTACAATGAGCAGTTCTTC
j_gene: TRBJ2-1
d_gene: TRBD2
v_gene: TRBV6-5
abundance: NA

CDR3aa: CASSWNPRESNQPQHF
CDR3nt: TGTGCCAGCAGCTGGAATCCCCGGGAAAGCAATCAGCCCCAGCATTTT
j_gene: TRBJ1-5
d_gene: NA
v_gene: TRBV5-8
abundance: NA

CDR3aa: CASTTGGDRGRYEQYF
CDR3nt: TGTGCCAGCACCACCGGTGGGGACAGGGGTCGGTACGAGCAGTACTTC
j_gene: TRBJ2-7
d_gene: TRBD1
v_gene: TRBV19
abundance: NA

CDR3aa: CASSQDRAVYNEQFF
CDR3nt: TGTGCCAGCAGCCAAGATCGCGCGGTCTACAATGAGCAGTTCTTC
j_gene: TRBJ2-1
d_gene: NA
v_gene: TRBV3-1/TRBV3-2
abundance: NA

CDR3aa: CASSLSGFNQPQHF
CDR3nt: TGTGCCAGCAGTTTATCAGGTTTCAATCAGCCCCAGCATTTT
j_gene: TRBJ1-5
d_gene: NA
v_gene: TRBV28
abundance: NA

CDR3aa: CASSLWAGGEKLFF
CDR3nt: TGTGCCAGCAGCTTGTGGGCAGGGGGAGAAAAACTGTTTTTT
j_gene: TRBJ1-4
d_gene: TRBD1
v_gene: TRBV5-6
abundance: NA

CDR3aa: CSVALGANQPQHF
CDR3nt: TGCAGCGTTGCTTTAGGGGCGAATCAGCCCCAGCATTTT
j_gene: TRBJ1-5
d_gene: NA
v_gene: TRBV29-1
abundance: NA

CDR3aa: CASSFQAGREAFF
CDR3nt: TGTGCCAGCAGCTTCCAGGCCGGGAGGGAAGCTTTCTTT
j_gene: TRBJ1-1
d_gene: NA
v_gene: TRBV7-2
abundance: NA

CDR3aa: CASSLAGTGNTEAFF
CDR3nt: TGTGCCAGCAGCTTAGCCGGGACAGGGAACACTGAAGCTTTCTTT
j_gene: TRBJ1-1
d_gene: TRBD1
v_gene: TRBV7-9
abundance: NA

CDR3aa: CASFSGSATGELFF
CDR3nt: TGCGCCAGTTTTAGCGGGAGTGCCACCGGGGAGCTGTTTTTT
j_gene: TRBJ2-2
d_gene: TRBD2
v_gene: TRBV5-1
abundance: few

CDR3aa: CASSLRVAGGVGPYNSPLHF
CDR3nt: TGTGCCAGCAGTTTAAGGGTGGCAGGGGGCGTTGGGCCCTATAATTCACCCCTCCACTTT
j_gene: TRBJ1-6
d_gene: TRBD1
v_gene: TRBV27
abundance: NA

CDR3aa: CASSQDLYGYTF
CDR3nt: TGTGCCAGCAGCCAAGACCTCTATGGCTACACCTTC
j_gene: TRBJ1-2
d_gene: NA
v_gene: TRBV3-1/TRBV3-2
abundance: NA

CDR3aa: CASSPEHRVAYNEQFF
CDR3nt: TGTGCCAGCAGTCCCGAACACAGGGTTGCATACAATGAGCAGTTCTTC
j_gene: TRBJ2-1
d_gene: NA
v_gene: TRBV27
abundance: many

CDR3aa: CASTPGTSGSWETQYF
CDR3nt: TGTGCCAGCACCCCCGGGACTAGCGGGAGCTGGGAGACCCAGTACTTC
j_gene: TRBJ2-5
d_gene: TRBD2
v_gene: TRBV2
abundance: NA

CDR3aa: CASSSPGGPRSSYEQYF
CDR3nt: TGTGCCAGCAGTTCGCCCGGGGGGCCTAGGAGCTCCTACGAGCAGTACTTC
j_gene: TRBJ2-7
d_gene: NA
v_gene: TRBV27
abundance: NA

CDR3aa: CASSVSGSKNIQYF
CDR3nt: TGTGCCAGCAGCGTTTCCGGGAGCAAAAACATTCAGTACTTC
j_gene: TRBJ2-4
d_gene: NA
v_gene: TRBV9
abundance: once

CDR3aa: CASSPTHGELFF
CDR3nt: TGTGCCAGCAGCCCCACTCACGGGGAGCTGTTTTTT
j_gene: TRBJ2-2
d_gene: NA
v_gene: TRBV12-3/TRBV12-4
abundance: NA

CDR3aa: CASSPQGAGGELFF
CDR3nt: TGTGCCAGCAGCCCACAGGGGGCCGGCGGGGAGCTGTTTTTT
j_gene: TRBJ2-2
d_gene: TRBD1
v_gene: TRBV16
abundance: NA

CDR3aa: CSASRGGVFNEKLFF
CDR3nt: TGCAGTGCTAGTCGGGGGGGAGTATTTAATGAAAAACTGTTTTTT
j_gene: TRBJ1-4
d_gene: NA
v_gene: TRBV20-1
abundance: NA

CDR3aa: CASSSTAGPREKLFF
CDR3nt: TGTGCCAGCAGTTCGACCGCGGGACCGAGGGAAAAACTGTTTTTT
j_gene: TRBJ1-4
d_gene: NA
v_gene: TRBV27
abundance: NA

CDR3aa: CAWSPEGTGRFNSPLHF
CDR3nt: TGTGCCTGGAGTCCCGAAGGGACAGGTCGTTTTAATTCACCCCTCCACTTT
j_gene: TRBJ1-6
d_gene: TRBD1
v_gene: TRBV30
abundance: NA

CDR3aa: CASSLRPGVGYEQYF
CDR3nt: TGTGCCAGCAGCTTAAGGCCAGGGGTAGGCTACGAGCAGTACTTC
j_gene: TRBJ2-7
d_gene: NA
v_gene: TRBV7-2
abundance: NA

CDR3aa: CASSFLSDSEQYF
CDR3nt: TGTGCCAGCAGTTTTCTGTCCGACAGCGAGCAGTACTTC
j_gene: TRBJ2-7
d_gene: NA
v_gene: TRBV27
abundance: NA

CDR3aa: CASSLASGNEQYF
CDR3nt: TGTGCCAGCAGTTTGGCTAGCGGGAACGAGCAGTACTTC
j_gene: TRBJ2-7
d_gene: TRBD2
v_gene: TRBV6-2/TRBV6-3
abundance: many

CDR3aa: CASSRDRSGYGYTF
CDR3nt: TGTGCCAGCAGCCGGGACAGGTCGGGCTATGGCTACACCTTC
j_gene: TRBJ1-2
d_gene: TRBD1
v_gene: TRBV2
abundance: NA

CDR3aa: CASSPSVGLAGSSTDTQYF
CDR3nt: TGTGCCAGCAGCCCTAGTGTAGGGCTAGCAGGAAGCAGCACAGATACGCAGTATTTT
j_gene: TRBJ2-3
d_gene: NA
v_gene: TRBV9
abundance: NA

CDR3aa: CASSPTSGSSYEQYF
CDR3nt: TGTGCCAGCAGCCCTACTAGCGGTTCTTCCTACGAGCAGTACTTC
j_gene: TRBJ2-7
d_gene: TRBD2
v_gene: TRBV5-5
abundance: few

CDR3aa: CASSLTGGMNTEAFF
CDR3nt: TGTGCCAGCAGCTTGACAGGGGGTATGAACACTGAAGCTTTCTTT
j_gene: TRBJ1-1
d_gene: TRBD1
v_gene: TRBV27
abundance: NA

CDR3aa: CASTLGLGANEQFF
CDR3nt: TGTGCCAGCACCCTTGGCCTAGGCGCCAATGAGCAGTTCTTC
j_gene: TRBJ2-1
d_gene: NA
v_gene: TRBV5-4
abundance: NA

CDR3aa: CASSQNRGGYEQYF
CDR3nt: TGTGCCAGCAGCCAGAACAGGGGTGGGTACGAGCAGTACTTC
j_gene: TRBJ2-7
d_gene: TRBD1
v_gene: TRBV6-5
abundance: NA

CDR3aa: CASSLARGHGELFF
CDR3nt: TGTGCCAGCAGCTTAGCCAGGGGTCACGGGGAGCTGTTTTTT
j_gene: TRBJ2-2
d_gene: NA
v_gene: TRBV11-3
abundance: NA

CDR3aa: CASGRTGTSVYEQYF
CDR3nt: TGCGCCAGCGGTCGTACGGGGACTAGCGTCTACGAGCAGTACTTC
j_gene: TRBJ2-7
d_gene: TRBD2
v_gene: TRBV5-1
abundance: NA